These 9 T cell receptor beta chains share one sample of origin, sequenced in a study of blood T cell repertoires in COVID-19. Repertoires were generated with immunoSEQ multiplex PCR, while TCRdb's copy carries only in-frame clones and drops some. The sample lists roughly 80,000 clones; almost 85% were seen once. The sequencing sample was made of peripheral blood. The receptors come from a human donor in a cohort sampled during active COVID-19.

V usage is TRBV4-1 and J usage is TRBJ2-1; D is possibly TRBD2 (5 bases). The ends were cut back, 1 base at V and 4 bases at J, with 8 bases in the middle. The CDR3 spans 14 residues. Germline V lookup: CDR1 MGHRA, CDR2 YSYEKL. This CDR3 is CASSQAPGYNEQFF. DNA of the CDR3: TGCGCCAGCAGCCAAGCACCGGGGTACAATGAGCAGTTCTTC.

This chain uses TRBV6-1 with TRBJ2-1, with unresolved D. The CDR3 spans 14 residues. Trimming stripped 1 base from V and 6 bases from J, with 10 bases between. Germline CDR1 reads MNHNS; CDR2 reads SASEGT. The CDR3 bases are TGTGCCAGCAGTGAAGATACGGTAGTCAATGAGCAGTTCTTC. It yields the protein CASSEDTVVNEQFF.

V is TRBV19 and J is TRBJ1-6; 7 bases are a match to TRBD1. This CDR3 is built from 13 residues. CDR1 and CDR2 (germline): LNHDA, SQIVND (reference sequence). The J segment lost 15 bases and the V segment lost 3 bases, leaving 8 bases of the junction unmatched. The CDR3 DNA sequence: TGTGCCAGTAGTATGTCGGACAGGTCTTTCCTCCACTTT. This translates into CASSMSDRSFLHF.

V gene TRBV7-2 combines with J gene TRBJ2-5; TRBD1 matches at 7 bases. J gave up 5 bases and V 5 bases, and 23 bases lay outside the gene matches. Looked up from germline, CDR1 is SGHTA and CDR2 is FQGNSA. The CDR3 runs to 19 residues. The CDR3 is CASSPTGSRGRAPGETQYF. The CDR3, as DNA: TGTGCCAGCAGCCCCACGGGGTCGAGGGGGCGCGCGCCGGGGGAGACCCAGTACTTC.

The genes are TRBV7-2 and TRBJ2-2, with 8 bases identical to TRBD2. Germline CDR1 reads SGHTA; CDR2 reads FQGNSA. Losses at the gene ends were 4 bases for V and 5 bases for J; bases not matched to a gene: 9. This CDR3 spans 16 amino acids. The CDR3 nucleotides read TGTGCCAGCAGCTCCTTACTAGCGGCGGTTACCGGGGAGCTGTTTTTT. This encodes CASSSLLAAVTGELFF.

This clone has a handful of counts. The V call is TRBV7-9, the J call TRBJ1-1, with D tentatively TRBD1 (6 bases). With 8 bases removed from V and 5 bases from J, the gap between germline ends came to 21 bases. Germline CDR1 reads SEHNR; CDR2 reads FQNEAQ (reference sequence). This CDR3 is built from 15 residues. CDR3 residues: CASQTEQGRGTEAFF. The CDR3 bases are TGTGCCAGCCAGACCGAACAGGGACGTGGGACTGAAGCTTTCTTT.

This chain connects TRBV28 to TRBJ1-1; D ambiguous. The CDR3 spans 13 residues. Germline CDR1 MDHEN, CDR2 SYDVKM. Between the trimmed V and J ends, which lost 5 bases and 10 bases, there was a span of 17 bases. The CDR3 bases are TGTGCCAGCAGTGAGGGCCTAGTCGCGGGAGCTTTCTTT. Translating gives CASSEGLVAGAFF. Full variable domain (outside the CDR3, taken from reference TRBV28 and TRBJ1-1): DVKVTQSSRYLVKRTGEKVFLECVQDMDHENMFWYRQDPGLGLRLIYFSYDVKMKEKGDIPEGYSVSREKKERFSLILESASTNQTSMYLCASSEGLVAGAFFGQGTRLTVV.

This sequence joins TRBV30 and TRBJ1-6, with D uncertain. Between the trimmed V and J ends, which lost 3 bases and 7 bases, there was a span of 10 bases. Germline V gene sequence: CDR1 GTSNPN, CDR2 SVGIG (reference sequence). CDR3 length: 13 amino acids. The chain's CDR3 is CAWRVGYNSPLHF. CDR3 DNA: TGTGCCTGGAGGGTCGGGTACAATTCACCCCTCCACTTT.

This clone was counted a few times. The chain is built from TRBV4-2 and TRBJ1-6, with 8 nucleotides matching TRBD1. Germline CDR1 is LGHNA and CDR2 is YNFKEQ. V lost 5 bases to trimming and J lost 1 base; unmatched junction nucleotides: 1. The CDR3 has 15 residues. The CDR3 loop is CASSDRGSYNSPLHF. CDR3 nucleotide sequence: TGTGCCAGCAGCGACAGGGGTTCCTATAATTCACCCCTCCACTTT.